The T cell receptor beta chain under discussion was sequenced for a study of shared clonotypes between healthy human individuals. Study-wide findings and caveats: Clonotypes shared by all four sorted-subset donors had higher generation probabilities than non-shared clonotypes.

Clones were read by immunoSEQ multiplex PCR, and TCRdb kept only the in-frame ones, dropping some. The sample includes over a million clones, under 80% seen only once; the top ten take roughly 1.4%. The CDR3 sequence is 12 residues long. Germline V gives CDR1 SGHTA, CDR2 FQGNSA. V lost 4 bases, J lost 3 bases, and 3 bases lay in between. The sample holds many counts of this clone. Its antigen is unidentified. A single base is all that separates this from a far larger clone, so a read error is likely. The identical CDR3 is also encoded by other nucleotide sequences in the sample. The chain combines TRBV7-2 with TRBJ2-2; D is undetermined. Sequencing used memory CD4+ T cells sorted from blood. The subset is: CD45RA-negative fraction. This sequence originates from a man younger than 35 in good health. The CDR3 DNA follows: TGTGCCAGCAGCTCGGACACCGGGGAGCTGTTTTTT. Encoded protein: CASSSDTGELFF.